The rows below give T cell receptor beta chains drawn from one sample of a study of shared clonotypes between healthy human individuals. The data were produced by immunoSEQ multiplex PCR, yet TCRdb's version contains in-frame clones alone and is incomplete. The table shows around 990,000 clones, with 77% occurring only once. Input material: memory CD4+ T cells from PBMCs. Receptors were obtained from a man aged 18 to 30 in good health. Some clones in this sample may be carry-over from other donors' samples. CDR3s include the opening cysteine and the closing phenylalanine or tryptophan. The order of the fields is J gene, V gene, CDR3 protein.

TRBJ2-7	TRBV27	CASSYKGRDYEQYF
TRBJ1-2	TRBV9	CASSTYRDYGYTF
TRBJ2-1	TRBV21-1	CASSKVLAGGPLNEQFF
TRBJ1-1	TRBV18	CASSSWDRGLTEAFF
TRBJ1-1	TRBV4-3	CASSRGQGRTEAFF
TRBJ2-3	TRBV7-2	CASSLYGTSGSGPDTQYF
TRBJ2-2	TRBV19	CASRYRATGELFF
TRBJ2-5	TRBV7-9	CASSPGGGRETQYF
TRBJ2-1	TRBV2	CASIEGGRNNEQFF
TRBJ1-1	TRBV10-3	CAITQAPRSQGAFF
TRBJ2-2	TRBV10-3	CAISPGTSGPTGELFF
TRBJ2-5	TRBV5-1	CASLSIPDRDETQYF
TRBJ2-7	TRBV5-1	CASSLDGGYYEQYF
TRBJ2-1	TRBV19	CASSGARTSGSLAYNEQFF
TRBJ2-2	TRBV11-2	CASSPSWQGDTGELFF
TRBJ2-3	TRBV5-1	CASSFSEDTQYF
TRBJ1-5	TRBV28	CASSSWDILIGNQPQHF
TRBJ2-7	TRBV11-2	CASSDRLGGGSYEQYF
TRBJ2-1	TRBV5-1	CASTPPGSYNEQFF
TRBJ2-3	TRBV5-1	CASSPDGRNTDTQYF
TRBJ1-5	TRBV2	CASSAQTNQPQHF
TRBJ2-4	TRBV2	CASSSGGALAKNIQYF
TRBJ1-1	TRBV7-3	CASSLSGPNTEAFF
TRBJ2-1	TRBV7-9	CASSSFLGTSGPYNEQFF
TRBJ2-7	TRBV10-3	CAAGGSRTGLWQYF
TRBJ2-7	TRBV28	CASSLAGTTSYEQYF
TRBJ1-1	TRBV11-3	CASSLEGEDTEAFF
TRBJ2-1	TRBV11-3	CASSPRFERCNEQFF
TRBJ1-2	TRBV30	CAWSVRNGYTF
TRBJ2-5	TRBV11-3	CASSLGGSQETQYF
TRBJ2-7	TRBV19	CASSTRLYYEQYF
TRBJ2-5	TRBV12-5	CASGLVGQETQYF
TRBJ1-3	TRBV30	CASTRGASSSGNTIYF
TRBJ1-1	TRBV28	CASSNAGGTEAFF
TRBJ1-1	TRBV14	CASSQGGTGGAGSAFF
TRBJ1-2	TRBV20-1	CSGQEGYGYTF
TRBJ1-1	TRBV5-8	CASSFRLGQRNTEAFF
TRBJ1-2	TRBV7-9	CASSLAKFTEGYGYTF
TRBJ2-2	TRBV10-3	CAISDLGLAGTGELFF
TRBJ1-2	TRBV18	CASSRGSGQGVYGYTF
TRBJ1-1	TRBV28	CASSLLVYTEAFF
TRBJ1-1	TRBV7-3	CASSPGGGSRTEAFF
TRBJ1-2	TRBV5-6	CASSLAGSQNPYGYTF
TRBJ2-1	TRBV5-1	CASSPVTGRRQQFF
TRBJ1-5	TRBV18	CASSPPNQPQHF
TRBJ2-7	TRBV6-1	CASSEVVGGRAPYEQYF
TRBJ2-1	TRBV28	CASSVLAGVYNEQFF
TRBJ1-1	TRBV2	CASSVRNTEAFF
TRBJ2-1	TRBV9	CASSVVLAASSYNEQFF
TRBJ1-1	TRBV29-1	CNVDRGGTEAFF
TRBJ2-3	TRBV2	CATQRDNTDTQYF
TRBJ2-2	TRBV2	CASEILGTGELFF
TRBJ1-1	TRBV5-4	CASSPPRGEAEAFF